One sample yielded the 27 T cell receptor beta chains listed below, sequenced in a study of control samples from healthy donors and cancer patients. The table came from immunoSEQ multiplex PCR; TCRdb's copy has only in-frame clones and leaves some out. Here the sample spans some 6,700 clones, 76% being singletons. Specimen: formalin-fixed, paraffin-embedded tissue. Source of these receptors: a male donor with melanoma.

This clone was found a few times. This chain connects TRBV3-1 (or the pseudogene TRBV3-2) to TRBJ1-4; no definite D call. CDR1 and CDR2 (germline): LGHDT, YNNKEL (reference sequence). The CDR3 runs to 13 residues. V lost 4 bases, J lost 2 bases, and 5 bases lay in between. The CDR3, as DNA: TGTGCCAGCAGCCTCGTTACTAATGAAAAACTGTTTTTT. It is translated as CASSLVTNEKLFF.

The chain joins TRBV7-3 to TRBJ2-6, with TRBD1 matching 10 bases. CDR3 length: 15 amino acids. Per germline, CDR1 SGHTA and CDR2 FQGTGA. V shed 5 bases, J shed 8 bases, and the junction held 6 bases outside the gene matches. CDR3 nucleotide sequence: TGTGCCAGCAGCCCGGGACAGGGGAAAACCAACGTCCTGACTTTC. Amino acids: CASSPGQGKTNVLTF.

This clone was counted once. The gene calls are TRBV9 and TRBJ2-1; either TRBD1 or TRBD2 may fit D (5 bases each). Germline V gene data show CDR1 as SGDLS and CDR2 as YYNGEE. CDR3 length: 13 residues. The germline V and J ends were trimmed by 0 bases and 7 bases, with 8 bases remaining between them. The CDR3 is CASSVAGQNEQFF. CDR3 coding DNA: TGTGCCAGCAGCGTAGCGGGGCAGAATGAGCAGTTCTTC.

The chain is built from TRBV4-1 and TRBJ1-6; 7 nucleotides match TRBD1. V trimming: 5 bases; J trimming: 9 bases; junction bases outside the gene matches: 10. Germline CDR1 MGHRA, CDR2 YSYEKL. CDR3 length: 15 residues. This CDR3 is CASSMEQGIGSPLHF. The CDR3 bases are TGCGCCAGCAGCATGGAACAGGGGATTGGTTCACCCCTCCACTTT.

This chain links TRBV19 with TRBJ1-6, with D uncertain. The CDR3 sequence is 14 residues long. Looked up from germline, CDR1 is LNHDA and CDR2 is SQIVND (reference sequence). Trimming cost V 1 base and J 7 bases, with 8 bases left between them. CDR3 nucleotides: TGTGCCAGTAGTATAGGACAAGCAAATTCACCCCTCCACTTT. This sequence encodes CASSIGQANSPLHF.

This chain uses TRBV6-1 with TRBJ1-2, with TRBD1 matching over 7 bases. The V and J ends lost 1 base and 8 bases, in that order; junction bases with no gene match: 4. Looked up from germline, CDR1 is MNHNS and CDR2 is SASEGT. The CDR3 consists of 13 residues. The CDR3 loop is CASSEGGDRGYTF. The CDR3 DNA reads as TGTGCCAGCAGTGAAGGGGGGGACAGAGGCTACACCTTC.

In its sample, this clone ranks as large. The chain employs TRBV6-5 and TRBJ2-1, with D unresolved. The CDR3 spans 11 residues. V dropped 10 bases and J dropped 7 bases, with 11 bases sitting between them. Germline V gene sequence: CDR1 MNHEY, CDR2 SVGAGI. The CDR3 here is CATNLGNEQFF. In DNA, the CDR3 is TGTGCCACCAACCTGGGGAATGAGCAGTTCTTC.

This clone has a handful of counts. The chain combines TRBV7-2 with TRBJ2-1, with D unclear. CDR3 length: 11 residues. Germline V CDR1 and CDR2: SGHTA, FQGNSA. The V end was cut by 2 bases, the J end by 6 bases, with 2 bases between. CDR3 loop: CASSLTNEQFF. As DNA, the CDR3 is TGTGCCAGCAGCTTAACCAATGAGCAGTTCTTC.

The chain's CDR3 is CASSAEGDEQYV. In DNA, the CDR3 is TGTGCCAGCAGTGCAGAGGGGGACGAGCAGTACGTC. This chain uses TRBV2 with TRBJ2-7; D possibly corresponds to TRBD1 (6 bases). Germline lookup yields CDR1 SNHLY and CDR2 FYNNEI. V was cut by 4 bases and J by 5 bases, with 9 bases left in between. There are 12 residues in the CDR3.

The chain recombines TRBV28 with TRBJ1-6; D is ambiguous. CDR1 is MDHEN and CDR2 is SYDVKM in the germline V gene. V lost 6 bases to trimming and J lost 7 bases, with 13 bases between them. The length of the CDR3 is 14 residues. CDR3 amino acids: CASSLGGLNSPLHF. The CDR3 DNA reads TGTGCCAGCAGCCTAGGAGGGTTGAATTCACCCCTCCACTTT. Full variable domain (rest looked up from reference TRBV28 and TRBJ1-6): DVKVTQSSRYLVKRTGEKVFLECVQDMDHENMFWYRQDPGLGLRLIYFSYDVKMKEKGDIPEGYSVSREKKERFSLILESASTNQTSMYLCASSLGGLNSPLHFGNGTRLTVT.

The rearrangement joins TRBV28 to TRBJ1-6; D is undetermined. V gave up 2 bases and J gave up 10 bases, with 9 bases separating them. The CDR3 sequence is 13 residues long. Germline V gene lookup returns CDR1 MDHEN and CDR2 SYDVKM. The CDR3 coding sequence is TGTGCCAGCAGTTTAGCGGGTGACTCACCCCTCCACTTT. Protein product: CASSLAGDSPLHF.

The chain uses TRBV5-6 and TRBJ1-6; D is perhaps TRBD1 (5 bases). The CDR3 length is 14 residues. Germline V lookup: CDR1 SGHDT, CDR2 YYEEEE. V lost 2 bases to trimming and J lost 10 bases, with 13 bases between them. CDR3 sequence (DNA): TGTGCCAGCAGCTTCCCAGCGCAGGGCTCACCCCTCCACTTT. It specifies CASSFPAQGSPLHF.

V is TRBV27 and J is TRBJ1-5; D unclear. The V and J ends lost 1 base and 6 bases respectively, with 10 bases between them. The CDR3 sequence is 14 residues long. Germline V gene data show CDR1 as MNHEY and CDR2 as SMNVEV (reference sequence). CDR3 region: CASSLLGGGQPQHF. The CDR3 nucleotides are TGTGCCAGCAGTTTATTAGGCGGAGGTCAGCCCCAGCATTTT.

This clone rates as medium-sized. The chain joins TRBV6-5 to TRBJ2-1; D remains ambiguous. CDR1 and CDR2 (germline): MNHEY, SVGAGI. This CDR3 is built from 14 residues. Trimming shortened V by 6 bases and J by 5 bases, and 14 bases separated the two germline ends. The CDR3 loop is CASRQTTANNEQFF. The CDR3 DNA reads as TGTGCCAGCAGACAAACGACGGCGAACAATGAGCAGTTCTTC.

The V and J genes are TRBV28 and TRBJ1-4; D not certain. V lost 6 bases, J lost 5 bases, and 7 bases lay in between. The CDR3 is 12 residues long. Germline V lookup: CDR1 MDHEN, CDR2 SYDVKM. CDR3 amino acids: CASSPWNEKLFF. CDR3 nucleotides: TGTGCCAGCAGCCCCTGGAATGAAAAACTGTTTTTT.

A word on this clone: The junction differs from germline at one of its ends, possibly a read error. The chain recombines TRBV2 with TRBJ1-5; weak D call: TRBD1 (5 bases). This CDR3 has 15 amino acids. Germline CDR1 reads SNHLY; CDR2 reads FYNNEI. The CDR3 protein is CASSGGLRSNQPQHF. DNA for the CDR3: TGTGCCAGCAGTGGGGGACTCCGTAGCAATCAACCCCAGCATTTT.

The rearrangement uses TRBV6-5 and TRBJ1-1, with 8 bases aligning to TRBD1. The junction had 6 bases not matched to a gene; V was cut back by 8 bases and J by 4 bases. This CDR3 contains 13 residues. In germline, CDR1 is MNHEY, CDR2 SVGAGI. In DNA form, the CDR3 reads TGTGCCAGCTTTGGACAGGGAGGCACTGAAGCTTTCTTT. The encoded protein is CASFGQGGTEAFF.

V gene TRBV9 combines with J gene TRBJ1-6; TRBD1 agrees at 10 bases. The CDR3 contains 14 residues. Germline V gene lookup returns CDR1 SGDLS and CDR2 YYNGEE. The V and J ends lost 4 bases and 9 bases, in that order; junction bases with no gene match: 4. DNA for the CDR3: TGTGCCAGCAGCTCCGGACAGGGGGGTTCACCCCTCCACTTT. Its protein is CASSSGQGGSPLHF.

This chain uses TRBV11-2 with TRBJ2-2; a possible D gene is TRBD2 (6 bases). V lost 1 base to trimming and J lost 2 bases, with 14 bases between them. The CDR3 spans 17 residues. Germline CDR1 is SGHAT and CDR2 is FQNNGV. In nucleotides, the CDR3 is TGTGCCAGCAGCTTAGTTCGCGCGGGGCCTAACACCGGGGAGCTGTTTTTT. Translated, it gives CASSLVRAGPNTGELFF.

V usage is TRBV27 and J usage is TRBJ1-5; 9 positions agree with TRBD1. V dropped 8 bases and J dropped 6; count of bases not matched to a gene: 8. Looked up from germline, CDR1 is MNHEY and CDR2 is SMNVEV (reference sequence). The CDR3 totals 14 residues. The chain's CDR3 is CASPEQGAGQPQHF. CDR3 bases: TGTGCCAGCCCTGAACAGGGGGCCGGTCAGCCCCAGCATTTT.

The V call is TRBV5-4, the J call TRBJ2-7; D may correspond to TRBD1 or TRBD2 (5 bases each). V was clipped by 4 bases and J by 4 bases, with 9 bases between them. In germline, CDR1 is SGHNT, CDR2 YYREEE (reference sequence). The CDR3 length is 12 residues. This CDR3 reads CASSRDGYEQYF. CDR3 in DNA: TGTGCCAGCAGCAGGGACGGATACGAGCAGTACTTC.

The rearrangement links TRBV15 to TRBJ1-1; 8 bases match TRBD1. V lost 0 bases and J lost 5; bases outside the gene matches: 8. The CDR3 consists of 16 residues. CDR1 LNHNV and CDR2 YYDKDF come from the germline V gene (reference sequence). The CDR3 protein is CATSRDLGQGRTEAFF. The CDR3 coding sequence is TGTGCCACCAGCAGAGATCTAGGACAGGGAAGGACTGAAGCTTTCTTT.

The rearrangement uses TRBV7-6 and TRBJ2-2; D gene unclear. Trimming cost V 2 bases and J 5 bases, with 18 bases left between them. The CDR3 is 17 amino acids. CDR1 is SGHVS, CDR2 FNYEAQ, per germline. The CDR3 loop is CASSLPGSSIRTGELFF. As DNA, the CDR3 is TGTGCCAGCAGCTTACCAGGATCCTCAATACGGACCGGGGAGCTGTTTTTT. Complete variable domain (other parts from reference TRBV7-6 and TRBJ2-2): GAGVSQSPRYKVTKRGQDVALRCDPISGHVSLYWYRQALGQGPEFLTYFNYEAQQDKSGLPNDRFSAERPEGSISTLTIQRTEQRDSAMYRCASSLPGSSIRTGELFFGEGSRLTVL.

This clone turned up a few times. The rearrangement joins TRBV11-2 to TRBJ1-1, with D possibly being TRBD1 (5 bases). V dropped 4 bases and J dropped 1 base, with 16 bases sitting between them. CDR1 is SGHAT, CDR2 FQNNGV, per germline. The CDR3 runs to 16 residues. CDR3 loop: CASSSLVGTQNTEAFF. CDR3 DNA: TGTGCCAGCAGCTCCCTGGTCGGGACCCAGAACACTGAAGCTTTCTTT.

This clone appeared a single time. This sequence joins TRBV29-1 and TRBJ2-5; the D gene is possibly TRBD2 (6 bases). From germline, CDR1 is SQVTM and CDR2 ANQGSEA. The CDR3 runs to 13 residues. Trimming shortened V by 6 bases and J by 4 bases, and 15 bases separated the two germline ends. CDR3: CSVRTSMGETQYF. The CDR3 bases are TGCAGCGTGCGCACTAGCATGGGAGAGACCCAGTACTTC.

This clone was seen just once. The CDR3 loop reads CASSRTGYYGYTF. Here the CDR3 DNA reads TGTGCCAGCAGCCGGACAGGCTACTATGGCTACACCTTC. The gene calls are TRBV12-3 or TRBV12-4 and TRBJ1-2, with TRBD1 matching 7 bases. V gave up 6 bases and J gave up 3 bases; unmatched junction bases: 4. The CDR3 is 13 amino acids.

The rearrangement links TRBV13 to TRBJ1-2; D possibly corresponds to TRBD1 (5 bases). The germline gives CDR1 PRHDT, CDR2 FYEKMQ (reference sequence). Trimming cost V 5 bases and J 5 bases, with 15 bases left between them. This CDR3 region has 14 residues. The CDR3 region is CASSDRDGLYGYTF. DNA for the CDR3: TGTGCCAGCAGCGACCGGGACGGATTGTATGGCTACACCTTC.